Listed here is a single T cell receptor beta chain. These data are taken from a study of identical twins' blood T cells. Each CDR3 protein is one row after TCRdb ran MiXCR on the 5' RACE reads. The sample contains fewer than 450,000 distinct CDR3 sequences, roughly 31% of which appear only once. Germline V gene sequence: CDR1 MNHEY, CDR2 SVGAGI. V lost 1 base and J lost 8, with 11 bases in between. The CDR3 loop spans 13 amino acids. The donors were healthy female monozygous twins, three pairs in total. All three twin pairs grew up together with likely shared infections and vaccines. The chain combines TRBV6-5 with TRBJ1-2; unclear D gene. The material sequenced was PBMCs. This clonotype was obtained from a woman aged 18-49 years in good health. The CDR3 sequence: CASSYWSSGGYTF. The CDR3 DNA reads TGTGCCAGCAGTTACTGGTCGAGTGGCGGCTACACCTTC.